These T cell receptor beta chains were read from a single sample in a study of identical twins. TCRdb re-derived calls from the 5' RACE reads in MiXCR, one entry per CDR3 protein. Found here are roughly 260,000 distinct CDR3 sequences, 7% to 8.5% of them singletons; the top ten hold roughly 5.4%. This sample also appeared in a second study, on yellow fever vaccine responses in identical twins.

Sequences were obtained from CD8+ T cells sorted from blood. These receptors were collected from a woman younger than 35 in good health. Each CDR3 is given with its conserved first and last residue. D genes are given only for firm matches. Not every row has a clone size; where given, it reads once, few, many or a size class.

V gene: TRBV29-1; J gene: TRBJ2-7; clone size: .; D gene: .; CDR3 DNA: TGCAGCGCAAGAGCGGGCTACAGCTCCTACGAGCAGTACTTC; CDR3 protein: CSARAGYSSYEQYF
V gene: TRBV4-2; J gene: TRBJ1-2; clone size: many; D gene: .; CDR3 DNA: TGTGCCAGCAGCCAAGACCTAGGGGCGCTTGGCTACACCTTC; CDR3 protein: CASSQDLGALGYTF
V gene: TRBV7-9; J gene: TRBJ1-5; clone size: .; D gene: .; CDR3 DNA: TGTGCCAGCAGCCTCGATGGCACGGATAGCAATCAGCCCCAGCATTTT; CDR3 protein: CASSLDGTDSNQPQHF
V gene: TRBV2; J gene: TRBJ2-2; clone size: many; D gene: TRBD1; CDR3 DNA: TGTGCCAGCATACAGGGGGCGACCGGGGAGCTGTTTTTT; CDR3 protein: CASIQGATGELFF
V gene: TRBV6-2/TRBV6-3; J gene: TRBJ2-3; clone size: medium-sized; D gene: .; CDR3 DNA: TGTGCCAGCAGTTATACGGAAGGGGACGGGCCAGATACGCAGTATTTT; CDR3 protein: CASSYTEGDGPDTQYF
V gene: TRBV5-5; J gene: TRBJ1-5; clone size: few; D gene: .; CDR3 DNA: TGTGCCAGCAGCTTGGTGGCATTCGCTCAGCCCCAGCATTTT; CDR3 protein: CASSLVAFAQPQHF
V gene: TRBV27; J gene: TRBJ1-2; clone size: many; D gene: .; CDR3 DNA: TGTGCCAGCAGTTCAACGACACTTAACTATGGCTACACCTTC; CDR3 protein: CASSSTTLNYGYTF
V gene: TRBV7-9; J gene: TRBJ2-1; clone size: many; D gene: TRBD2; CDR3 DNA: TGTGCCAGCAGCTCCGTAGCGGGGGAGAGCTCCTACAATGAGCAGTTCTTC; CDR3 protein: CASSSVAGESSYNEQFF
V gene: TRBV6-1; J gene: TRBJ1-2; clone size: .; D gene: .; CDR3 DNA: TGTGCCAGCAGTCAAAGGGACCGACCCTATGGCTACACCTTC; CDR3 protein: CASSQRDRPYGYTF
V gene: TRBV5-1; J gene: TRBJ2-5; clone size: few; D gene: .; CDR3 DNA: TGCGCCAGCAGCCAGGGTGGGGGTCGGGAGACCCAGTACTTC; CDR3 protein: CASSQGGGRETQYF
V gene: TRBV15; J gene: TRBJ2-2; clone size: few; D gene: TRBD2; CDR3 DNA: TGTGCCACCAGCAGAGAGGAGCCGGGACTAGCGGTCACCGGGGAGCTGTTTTTT; CDR3 protein: CATSREEPGLAVTGELFF
V gene: TRBV6-5; J gene: TRBJ2-7; clone size: .; D gene: .; CDR3 DNA: TGTGCCAGCAGTTATTACAACGCGAACTACGAGCAGTACTTC; CDR3 protein: CASSYYNANYEQYF
V gene: TRBV4-1; J gene: TRBJ2-5; clone size: few; D gene: .; CDR3 DNA: TGCGCCAGCAGCCAAGATGGAACGCAAGAGACCCAGTACTTC; CDR3 protein: CASSQDGTQETQYF
V gene: TRBV20-1; J gene: TRBJ1-2; clone size: few; D gene: TRBD1; CDR3 DNA: TGCAGTGCATACCGAAGGGGACAGGGGGCACGCGGCTACACCTTC; CDR3 protein: CSAYRRGQGARGYTF
V gene: TRBV20-1; J gene: TRBJ1-6; clone size: many; D gene: .; CDR3 DNA: TGCAGTGCCAAGCCCCCGGGGGAGGAGAGTTCACCCCTCCACTTT; CDR3 protein: CSAKPPGEESSPLHF
V gene: TRBV6-1; J gene: TRBJ2-3; clone size: few; D gene: .; CDR3 DNA: TGTGCCAGCAGTGAAGTGGGGGGCTCTGCCTCGGATACGCAGTATTTT; CDR3 protein: CASSEVGGSASDTQYF
V gene: TRBV18; J gene: TRBJ2-1; clone size: .; D gene: .; CDR3 DNA: TGTGCCAGCTCACCAGGGGTTAACTACAATGAGCAGTTCTTC; CDR3 protein: CASSPGVNYNEQFF
V gene: TRBV19; J gene: TRBJ2-3; clone size: .; D gene: .; CDR3 DNA: TGTGCCAGTAGTATCTGGGGTGTCGCAGATACGCAGTATTTT; CDR3 protein: CASSIWGVADTQYF
V gene: TRBV5-5; J gene: TRBJ1-4; clone size: few; D gene: .; CDR3 DNA: TGTGCCAGCAGCCTACCAGGGGTAGGGAAAAAACTGTTTTTT; CDR3 protein: CASSLPGVGKKLFF
V gene: TRBV2; J gene: TRBJ2-1; clone size: many; D gene: TRBD2; CDR3 DNA: TGTGCCAGCCCTAAGCGGGGGGAAGACAATGAGCAGTTCTTC; CDR3 protein: CASPKRGEDNEQFF
V gene: TRBV12-2; J gene: TRBJ2-1; clone size: .; D gene: .; CDR3 DNA: TGTGCAAGTCGCCCCGTTAGGGGCGTACGCCATGAGCAGTTCTTC; CDR3 protein: CASRPVRGVRHEQFF
V gene: TRBV5-1; J gene: TRBJ2-7; clone size: many; D gene: .; CDR3 DNA: TGCGCCAGCAGCTTGGCACAGGGGAGGGACGAGCAGTACTTC; CDR3 protein: CASSLAQGRDEQYF
V gene: TRBV24-1; J gene: TRBJ2-1; clone size: .; D gene: .; CDR3 DNA: TGTGCCACCAGTGACCCGGGGACAGAGCAGTTCTTC; CDR3 protein: CATSDPGTEQFF
V gene: TRBV7-9; J gene: TRBJ1-1; clone size: many; D gene: .; CDR3 DNA: TGTGCCAGCAGCTTCAAGGTGGGAGAAGCTTTCTTT; CDR3 protein: CASSFKVGEAFF
V gene: TRBV6-1; J gene: TRBJ1-2; clone size: many; D gene: TRBD1; CDR3 DNA: TGTGCCAGCAGTGACGGACAGGGGGCTTGGGGCTACACCTTC; CDR3 protein: CASSDGQGAWGYTF
V gene: TRBV6-5; J gene: TRBJ1-6; clone size: few; D gene: .; CDR3 DNA: TGTGCCAGCAGTTACTCGGGTGACGGTTCACCCCTCCACTTT; CDR3 protein: CASSYSGDGSPLHF
V gene: TRBV5-1; J gene: TRBJ2-5; clone size: many; D gene: TRBD2; CDR3 DNA: TGCGCCAGCAGCGCCACTAGCGGACCCCATGAGACCCAGTACTTC; CDR3 protein: CASSATSGPHETQYF
V gene: TRBV3-1; J gene: TRBJ2-1; clone size: many; D gene: TRBD2; CDR3 DNA: TGTGCCAGCAGCCAAGGAAGGCTAGCGGGAGACAATGAGCAGTTCTTC; CDR3 protein: CASSQGRLAGDNEQFF
V gene: TRBV28; J gene: TRBJ2-1; clone size: .; D gene: TRBD1; CDR3 DNA: TGTGCCAGCGCACAAAGAGGGGGCGGTGAGCAGTTCTTC; CDR3 protein: CASAQRGGGEQFF
V gene: TRBV15; J gene: TRBJ1-2; clone size: many; D gene: TRBD1; CDR3 DNA: TGTGCCACCAGCAGTCTGGGACAGAGGAATCCCTATGGCTACACCTTC; CDR3 protein: CATSSLGQRNPYGYTF